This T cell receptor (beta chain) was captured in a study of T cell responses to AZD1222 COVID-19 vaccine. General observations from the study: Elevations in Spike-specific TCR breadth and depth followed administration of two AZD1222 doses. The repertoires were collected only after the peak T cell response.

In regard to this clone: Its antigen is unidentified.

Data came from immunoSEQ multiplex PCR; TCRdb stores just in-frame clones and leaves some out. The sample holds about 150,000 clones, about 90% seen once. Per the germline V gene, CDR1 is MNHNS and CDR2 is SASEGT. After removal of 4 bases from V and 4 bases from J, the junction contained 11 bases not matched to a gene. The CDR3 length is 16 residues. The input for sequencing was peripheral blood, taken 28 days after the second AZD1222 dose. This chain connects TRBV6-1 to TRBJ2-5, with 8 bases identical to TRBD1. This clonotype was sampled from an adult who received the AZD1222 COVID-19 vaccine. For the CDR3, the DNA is TGTGCCAGCAGTGTAACAGGGGGTATCGGGGGAGAGACCCAGTACTTC. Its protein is CASSVTGGIGGETQYF.